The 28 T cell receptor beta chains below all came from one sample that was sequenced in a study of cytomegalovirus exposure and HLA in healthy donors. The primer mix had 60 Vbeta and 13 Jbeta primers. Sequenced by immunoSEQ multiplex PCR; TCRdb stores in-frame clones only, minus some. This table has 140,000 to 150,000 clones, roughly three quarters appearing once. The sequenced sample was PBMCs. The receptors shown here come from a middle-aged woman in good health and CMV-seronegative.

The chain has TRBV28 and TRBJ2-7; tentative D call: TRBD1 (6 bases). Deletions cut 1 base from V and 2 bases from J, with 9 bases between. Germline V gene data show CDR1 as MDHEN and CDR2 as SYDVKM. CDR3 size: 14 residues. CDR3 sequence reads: CASSLFRGPYEQYF. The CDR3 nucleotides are TGTGCCAGCAGTTTATTCAGGGGACCCTACGAGCAGTACTTC.

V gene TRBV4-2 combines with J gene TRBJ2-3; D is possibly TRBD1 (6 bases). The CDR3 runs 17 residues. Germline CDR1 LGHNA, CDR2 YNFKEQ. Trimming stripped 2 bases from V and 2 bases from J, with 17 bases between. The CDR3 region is CASSQLRLQGLTDTQYF. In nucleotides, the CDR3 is TGTGCCAGCAGCCAATTACGGCTGCAGGGGCTCACAGATACGCAGTATTTT.

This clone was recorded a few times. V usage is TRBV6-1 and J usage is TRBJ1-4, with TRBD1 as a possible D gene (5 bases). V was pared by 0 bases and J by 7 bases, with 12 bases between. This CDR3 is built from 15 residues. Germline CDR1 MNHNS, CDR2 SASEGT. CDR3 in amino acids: CASSEAGGRAEKLFF. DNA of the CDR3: TGTGCCAGCAGTGAAGCGGGGGGGAGGGCTGAAAAACTGTTTTTT.

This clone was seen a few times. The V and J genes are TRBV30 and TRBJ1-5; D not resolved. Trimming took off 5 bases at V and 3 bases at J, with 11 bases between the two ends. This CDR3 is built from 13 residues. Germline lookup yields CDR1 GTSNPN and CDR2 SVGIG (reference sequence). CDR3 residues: CAWGGRLNQPQHF. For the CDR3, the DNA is TGTGCCTGGGGAGGGAGGCTCAATCAGCCCCAGCATTTT.

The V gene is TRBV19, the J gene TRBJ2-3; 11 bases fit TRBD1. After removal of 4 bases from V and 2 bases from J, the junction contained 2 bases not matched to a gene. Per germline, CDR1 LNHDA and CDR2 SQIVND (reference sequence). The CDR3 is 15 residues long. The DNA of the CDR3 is TGTGCCAGTAGTAGGGACAGGGGGTACACAGATACGCAGTATTTT. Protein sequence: CASSRDRGYTDTQYF.

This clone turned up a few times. The CDR3 nucleotides read TGTGCCAGCTCACCGAATTCAGGGGACACTGAAGCTTTCTTT. It specifies CASSPNSGDTEAFF. The chain has TRBV18 and TRBJ1-1, with a weak D call TRBD1 (6 bases). Germline CDR1 KGHSH, CDR2 LQKENI. V was pared by 3 bases and J by 3 bases, with 11 bases between. CDR3 length: 14 residues.

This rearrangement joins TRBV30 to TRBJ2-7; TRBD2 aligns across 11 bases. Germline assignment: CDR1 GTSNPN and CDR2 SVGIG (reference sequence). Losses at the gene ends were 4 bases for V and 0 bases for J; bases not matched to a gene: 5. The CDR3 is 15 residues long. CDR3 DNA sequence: TGTGCCTGGAACTCGGGACTAGCGGTCTCCTACGAGCAGTACTTC. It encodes CAWNSGLAVSYEQYF. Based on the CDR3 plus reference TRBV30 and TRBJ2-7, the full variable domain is SQTIHQWPATLVQPVGSPLSLECTVEGTSNPNLYWYRQAAGRGLQLLFYSVGIGQISSEVPQNLSASRPQDRQFILSSKKLLLSDSGFYLCAWNSGLAVSYEQYFGPGTRLTVT.

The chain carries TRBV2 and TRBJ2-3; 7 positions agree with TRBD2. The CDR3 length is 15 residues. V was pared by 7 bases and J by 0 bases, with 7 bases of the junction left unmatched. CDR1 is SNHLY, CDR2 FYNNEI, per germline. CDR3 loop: CASTKTSRSTDTQYF. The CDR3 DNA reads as TGTGCCAGCACCAAGACTAGCCGCAGCACAGATACGCAGTATTTT.

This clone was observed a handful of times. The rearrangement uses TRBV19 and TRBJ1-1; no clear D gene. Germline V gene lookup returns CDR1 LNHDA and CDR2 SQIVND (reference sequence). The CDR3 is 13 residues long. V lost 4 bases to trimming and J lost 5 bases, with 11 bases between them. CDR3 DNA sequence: TGTGCCAGTAGTAAGCGAGGTCTAACTGAAGCTTTCTTT. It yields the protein CASSKRGLTEAFF.

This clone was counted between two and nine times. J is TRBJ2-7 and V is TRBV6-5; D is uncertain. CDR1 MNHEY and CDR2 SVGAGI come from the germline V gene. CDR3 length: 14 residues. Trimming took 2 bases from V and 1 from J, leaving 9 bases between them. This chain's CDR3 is CASSYSQVSYEQYF. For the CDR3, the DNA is TGTGCCAGCAGTTACAGTCAGGTGTCCTACGAGCAGTACTTC.

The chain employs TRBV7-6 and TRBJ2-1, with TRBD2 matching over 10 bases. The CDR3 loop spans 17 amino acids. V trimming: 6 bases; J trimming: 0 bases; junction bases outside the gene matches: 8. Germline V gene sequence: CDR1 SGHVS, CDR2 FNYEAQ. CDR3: CASRGTSEKSSYNEQFF. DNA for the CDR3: TGTGCCAGCAGAGGGACTAGCGAAAAGAGCTCCTACAATGAGCAGTTCTTC.

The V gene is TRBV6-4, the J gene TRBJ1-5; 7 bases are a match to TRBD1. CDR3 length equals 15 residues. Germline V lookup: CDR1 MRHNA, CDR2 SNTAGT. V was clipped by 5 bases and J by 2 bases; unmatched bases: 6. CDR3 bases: TGTGCCAGCAGTCAATTCGGACAGGGCAATCAGCCCCAGCATTTT. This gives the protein CASSQFGQGNQPQHF.

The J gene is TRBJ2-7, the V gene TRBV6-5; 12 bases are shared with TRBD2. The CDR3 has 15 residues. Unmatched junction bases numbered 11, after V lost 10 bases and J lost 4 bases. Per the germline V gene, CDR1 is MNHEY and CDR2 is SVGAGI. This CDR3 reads CATQTSGRPPYEQYF. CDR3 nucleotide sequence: TGTGCCACCCAAACTAGCGGGAGGCCCCCTTACGAGCAGTACTTC.

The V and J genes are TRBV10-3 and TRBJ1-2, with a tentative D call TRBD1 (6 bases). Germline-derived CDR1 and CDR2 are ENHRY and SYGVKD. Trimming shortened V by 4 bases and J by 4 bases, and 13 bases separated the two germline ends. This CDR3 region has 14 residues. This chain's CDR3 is CAISGTGIGYGYTF. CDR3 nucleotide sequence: TGTGCCATCAGTGGTACAGGGATTGGCTATGGCTACACCTTC.

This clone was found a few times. In nucleotides, the CDR3 is TGTGCCACTCTGCAGGGGAGCTCTGGAAACACCATATATTTT. It translates to CATLQGSSGNTIYF. The J gene is TRBJ1-3, the V gene TRBV19, with D tentatively TRBD1 (6 bases). Trimming cost V 10 bases and J 0 bases, with 13 bases left between them. The CDR3 covers 14 residues. Germline CDR1 LNHDA, CDR2 SQIVND (reference sequence).

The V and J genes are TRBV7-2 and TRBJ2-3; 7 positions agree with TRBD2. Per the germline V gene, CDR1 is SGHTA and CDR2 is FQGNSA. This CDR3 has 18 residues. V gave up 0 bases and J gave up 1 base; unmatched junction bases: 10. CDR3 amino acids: CASSLAFLAGVGTDTQYF. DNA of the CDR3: TGTGCCAGCAGCTTAGCTTTTTTGGCGGGGGTGGGCACAGATACGCAGTATTTT.

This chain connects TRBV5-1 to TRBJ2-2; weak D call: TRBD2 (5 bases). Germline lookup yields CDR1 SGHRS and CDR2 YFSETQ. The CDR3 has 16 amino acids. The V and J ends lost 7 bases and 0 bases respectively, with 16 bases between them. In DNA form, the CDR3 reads TGCGCCAGCGTCGATAGCGTCACAACGAACACCGGGGAGCTGTTTTTT. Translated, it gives CASVDSVTTNTGELFF.

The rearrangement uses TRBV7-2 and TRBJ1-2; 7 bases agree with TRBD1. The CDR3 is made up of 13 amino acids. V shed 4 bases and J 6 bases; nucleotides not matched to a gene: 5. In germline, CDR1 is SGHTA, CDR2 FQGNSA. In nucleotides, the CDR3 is TGTGCCAGCAGCTATGGACAGGCAAATGGCTACACCTTC. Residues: CASSYGQANGYTF.

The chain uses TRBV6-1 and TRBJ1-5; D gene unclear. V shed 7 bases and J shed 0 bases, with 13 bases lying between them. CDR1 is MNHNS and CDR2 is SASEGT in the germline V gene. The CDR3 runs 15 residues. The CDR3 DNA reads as TGTGCCAGCATCGAAATTAGCCATAGCAATCAGCCCCAGCATTTT. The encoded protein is CASIEISHSNQPQHF.

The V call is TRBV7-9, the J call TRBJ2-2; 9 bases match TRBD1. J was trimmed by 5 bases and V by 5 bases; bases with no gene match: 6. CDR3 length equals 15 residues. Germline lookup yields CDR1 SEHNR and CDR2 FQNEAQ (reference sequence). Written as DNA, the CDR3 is TGTGCCAGCAGCCCAGGGACAGGGAAAACCGGGGAGCTGTTTTTT. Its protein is CASSPGTGKTGELFF.

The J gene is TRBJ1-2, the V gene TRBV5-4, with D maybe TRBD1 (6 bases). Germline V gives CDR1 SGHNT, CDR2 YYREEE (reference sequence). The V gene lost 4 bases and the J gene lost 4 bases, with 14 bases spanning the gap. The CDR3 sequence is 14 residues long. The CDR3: CASSQGGPFYGYTF. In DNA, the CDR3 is TGTGCCAGCAGCCAAGGGGGTCCCTTCTATGGCTACACCTTC.

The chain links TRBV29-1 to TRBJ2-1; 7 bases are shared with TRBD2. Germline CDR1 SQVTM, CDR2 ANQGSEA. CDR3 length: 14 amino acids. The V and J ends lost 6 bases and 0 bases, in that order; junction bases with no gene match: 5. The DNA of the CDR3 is TGCAGCGTGGTGGGCGGGAGCTCCTACAATGAGCAGTTCTTC. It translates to CSVVGGSSYNEQFF.

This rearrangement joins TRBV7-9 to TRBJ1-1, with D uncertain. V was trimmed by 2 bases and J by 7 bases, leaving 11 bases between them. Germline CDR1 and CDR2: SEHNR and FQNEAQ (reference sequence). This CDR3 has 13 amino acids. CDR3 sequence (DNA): TGTGCCAGCAGCTTACAGGCATACCGTGAAGCTTTCTTT. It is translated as CASSLQAYREAFF. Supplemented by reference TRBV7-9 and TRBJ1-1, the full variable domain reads DTGVSQNPRHKITKRGQNVTFRCDPISEHNRLYWYRQTLGQGPEFLTYFQNEAQLEKSRLLSDRFSAERPKGSFSTLEIQRTEQGDSAMYLCASSLQAYREAFFGQGTRLTVV.

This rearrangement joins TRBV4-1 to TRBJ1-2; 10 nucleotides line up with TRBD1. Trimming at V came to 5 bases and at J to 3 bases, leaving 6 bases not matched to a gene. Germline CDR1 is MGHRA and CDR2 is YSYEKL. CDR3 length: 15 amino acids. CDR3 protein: CASSGRTGGDYGYTF. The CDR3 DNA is TGCGCCAGCAGCGGTCGGACAGGGGGGGACTATGGCTACACCTTC.

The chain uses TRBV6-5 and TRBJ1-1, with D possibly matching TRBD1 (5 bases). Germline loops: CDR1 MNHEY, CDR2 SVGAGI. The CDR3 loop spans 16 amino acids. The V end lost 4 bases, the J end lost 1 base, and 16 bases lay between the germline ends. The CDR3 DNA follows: TGTGCCAGCAGTTCCGATCCGGGGACTCGGAACACTGAAGCTTTCTTT. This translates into CASSSDPGTRNTEAFF.

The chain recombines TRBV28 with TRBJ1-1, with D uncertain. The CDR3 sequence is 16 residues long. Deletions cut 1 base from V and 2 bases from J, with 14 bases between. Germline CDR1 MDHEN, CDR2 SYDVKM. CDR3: CASSLSKKEFNTEAFF. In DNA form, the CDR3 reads TGTGCCAGCAGTTTATCGAAGAAGGAGTTTAACACTGAAGCTTTCTTT.

The CDR3 DNA follows: TGTGCCAGCAGCGGGGGGAGCTCCTACGAGCAGTACTTC. It encodes CASSGGSSYEQYF. V and J are TRBV5-6 and TRBJ2-7; TRBD2 is a possible D gene (6 bases). The V gene's germline CDR1 is SGHDT and CDR2 YYEEEE. This CDR3 comprises 13 residues. Trimming stripped 4 bases from V and 0 bases from J, with 8 bases between.

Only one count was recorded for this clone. CDR3 nucleotide sequence: TGTGCCAGCAGGTTTAGGCCAGGGTCCCCGAACACCGGGGAGCTGTTTTTT. The encoded protein is CASRFRPGSPNTGELFF. The chain is built from TRBV11-2 and TRBJ2-2; D may be TRBD1 (5 bases). The V gene lost 6 bases and the J gene lost 0 bases, with 17 bases spanning the gap. The CDR3 is 17 amino acids. CDR1 SGHAT and CDR2 FQNNGV come from the germline V gene.